This T cell receptor (beta chain) was captured by sequencing in a study of blood T cells in healthy people across ages. The V gene end was trimmed by 4 bases and the J gene end by 4 bases; junction bases not matched to a gene: 7. The CDR3 spans 15 residues. CDR1 SGHRS and CDR2 YFSETQ come from the germline V gene. The authors ran a second PCR of roughly 6 to 12 cycles using a sample-barcoded 5' primer and a J-beta primer mix. MiXCR, run by TCRdb on the 5' RACE reads, gives a single entry per CDR3 protein. Counted here are roughly 1,800,000 distinct CDR3 sequences, roughly 49% occurring once; the ten biggest clones make up 2.1%.

The sample comprised blood. J is TRBJ1-5 and V is TRBV5-1, with 8 nucleotides matching TRBD1. The sequence was collected from a woman in her thirties or forties in good health. The CDR3 DNA sequence: TGCGCCAGCAGCGTCACGACAGGGGCAAATCAGCCCCAGCATTTT. Its protein is CASSVTTGANQPQHF. Together with reference TRBV5-1 and TRBJ1-5, the CDR3 gives the full variable domain: KAGVTQTPRYLIKTRGQQVTLSCSPISGHRSVSWYQQTPGQGLQFLFEYFSETQRNKGNFPGRFSGRQFSNSRSEMNVSTLELGDSALYLCASSVTTGANQPQHFGDGTRLSIL.